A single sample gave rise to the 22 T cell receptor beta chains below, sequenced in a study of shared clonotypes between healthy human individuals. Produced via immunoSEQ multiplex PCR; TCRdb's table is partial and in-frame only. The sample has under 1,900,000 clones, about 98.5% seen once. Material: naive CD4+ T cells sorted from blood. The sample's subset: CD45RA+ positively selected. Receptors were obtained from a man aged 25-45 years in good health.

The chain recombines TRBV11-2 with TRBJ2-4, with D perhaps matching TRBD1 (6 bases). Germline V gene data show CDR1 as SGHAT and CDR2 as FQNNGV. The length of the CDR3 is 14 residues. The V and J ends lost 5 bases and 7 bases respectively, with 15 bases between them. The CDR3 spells CASSPIQGLNIQYF. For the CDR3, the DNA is TGTGCCAGCAGCCCAATACAGGGTTTGAACATTCAGTACTTC.

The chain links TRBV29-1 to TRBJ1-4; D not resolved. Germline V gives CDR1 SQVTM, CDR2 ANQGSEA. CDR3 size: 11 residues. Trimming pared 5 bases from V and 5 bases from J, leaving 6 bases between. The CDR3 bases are TGCAGCGTTAGTGAAAATGAAAAACTGTTTTTT. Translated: CSVSENEKLFF.

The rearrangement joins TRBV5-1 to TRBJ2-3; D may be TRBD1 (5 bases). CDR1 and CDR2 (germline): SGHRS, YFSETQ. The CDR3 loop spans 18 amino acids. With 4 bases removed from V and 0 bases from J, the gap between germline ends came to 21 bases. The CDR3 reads CASSLGFGRQGSTDTQYF. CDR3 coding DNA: TGCGCCAGCAGCCTGGGTTTCGGGCGGCAGGGAAGCACAGATACGCAGTATTTT.

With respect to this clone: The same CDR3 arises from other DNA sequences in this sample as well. CDR3 nucleotide sequence: TGCGCCAGCAGCGCGGGACAGGGAGCCGGGGAGCTGTTTTTT. As protein: CASSAGQGAGELFF. The rearrangement uses TRBV5-1 and TRBJ2-2, with 9 bases matching TRBD1. This CDR3 contains 14 residues. J lost 6 bases, V lost 4 bases, and 4 bases had no gene match. Germline CDR1 and CDR2: SGHRS and YFSETQ.

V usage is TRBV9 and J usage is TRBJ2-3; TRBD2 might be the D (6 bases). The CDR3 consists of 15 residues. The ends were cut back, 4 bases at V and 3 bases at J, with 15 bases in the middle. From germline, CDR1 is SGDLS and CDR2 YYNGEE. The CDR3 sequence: CASSPQTGATDTQYF. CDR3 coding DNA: TGTGCCAGCAGCCCCCAAACGGGAGCAACAGATACGCAGTATTTT.

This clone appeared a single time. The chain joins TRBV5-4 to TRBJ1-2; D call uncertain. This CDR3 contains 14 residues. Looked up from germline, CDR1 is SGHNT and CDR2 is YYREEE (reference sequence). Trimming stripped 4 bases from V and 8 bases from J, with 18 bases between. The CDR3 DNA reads TGTGCCAGCAGCCCGCGGAGGGAGCAGCACGGCTACACCTTC. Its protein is CASSPRREQHGYTF.

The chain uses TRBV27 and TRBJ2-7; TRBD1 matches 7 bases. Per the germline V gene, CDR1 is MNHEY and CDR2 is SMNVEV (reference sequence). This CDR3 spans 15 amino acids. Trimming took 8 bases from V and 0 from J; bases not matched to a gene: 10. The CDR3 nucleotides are TGTGCCAGCTCCACCCCCGGGACAGCCTCCTACGAGCAGTACTTC. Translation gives CASSTPGTASYEQYF.

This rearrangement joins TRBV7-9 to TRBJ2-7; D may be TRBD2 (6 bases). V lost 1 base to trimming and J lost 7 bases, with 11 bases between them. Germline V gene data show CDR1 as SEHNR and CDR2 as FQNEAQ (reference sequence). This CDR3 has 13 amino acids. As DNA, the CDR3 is TGTGCCAGCAGCTTAGAAGGGGCGGGGGAGCAGTACTTC. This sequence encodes CASSLEGAGEQYF. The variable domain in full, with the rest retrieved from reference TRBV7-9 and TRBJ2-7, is DTGVSQNPRHKITKRGQNVTFRCDPISEHNRLYWYRQTLGQGPEFLTYFQNEAQLEKSRLLSDRFSAERPKGSFSTLEIQRTEQGDSAMYLCASSLEGAGEQYFGPGTRLTVT.

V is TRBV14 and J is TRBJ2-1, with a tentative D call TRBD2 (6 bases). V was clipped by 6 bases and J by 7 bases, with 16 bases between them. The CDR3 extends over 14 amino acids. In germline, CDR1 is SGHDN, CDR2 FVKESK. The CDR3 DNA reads TGTGCCAGCAGTCCGGGACTGGTTGAGAATGAGCAGTTCTTC. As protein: CASSPGLVENEQFF.

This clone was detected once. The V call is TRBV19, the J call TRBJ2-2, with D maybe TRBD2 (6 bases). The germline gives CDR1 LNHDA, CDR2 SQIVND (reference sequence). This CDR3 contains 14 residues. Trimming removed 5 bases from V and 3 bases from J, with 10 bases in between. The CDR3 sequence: CASSRETDTGELFF. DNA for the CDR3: TGTGCCAGTAGTCGGGAGACGGACACCGGGGAGCTGTTTTTT.

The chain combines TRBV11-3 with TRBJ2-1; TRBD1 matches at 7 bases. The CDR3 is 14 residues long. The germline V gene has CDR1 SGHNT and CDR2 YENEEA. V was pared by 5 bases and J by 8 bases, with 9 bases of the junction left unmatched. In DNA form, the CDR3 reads TGTGCCAGCAGCCTCGAGACAGGGACCGATGAGCAGTTCTTC. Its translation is CASSLETGTDEQFF.

In DNA form, the CDR3 reads TGTGCCAGCATCGGGGCCAACGTCCTGACTTTC. Translation: CASIGANVLTF. The genes are TRBV28 and TRBJ2-6; D remains unclear. CDR3 length equals 11 residues. Germline V gene sequence: CDR1 MDHEN, CDR2 SYDVKM. Trimming took off 7 bases at V and 4 bases at J, with 2 bases between the two ends.

The CDR3 nucleotides read TGTGCCAGCAGTCCTCCGGGACTAGCGGGAGATACGCAGTATTTT. Translated: CASSPPGLAGDTQYF. The genes are TRBV28 and TRBJ2-3; 12 bases are a match to TRBD2. Trimming took 5 bases from V and 5 from J; bases not matched to a gene: 5. From germline, CDR1 is MDHEN and CDR2 SYDVKM. CDR3 length: 15 residues. Complete variable domain (other parts from reference TRBV28 and TRBJ2-3): DVKVTQSSRYLVKRTGEKVFLECVQDMDHENMFWYRQDPGLGLRLIYFSYDVKMKEKGDIPEGYSVSREKKERFSLILESASTNQTSMYLCASSPPGLAGDTQYFGPGTRLTVL.

The chain's CDR3 is CATRGTGELFF. Written as DNA, the CDR3 is TGTGCCACCAGGGGGACCGGGGAGCTGTTTTTT. The chain joins TRBV15 to TRBJ2-2; no firm D call. The CDR3 covers 11 residues. Between the trimmed V and J ends, which lost 6 bases and 5 bases, there was a span of 4 bases. Germline V gene data show CDR1 as LNHNV and CDR2 as YYDKDF (reference sequence).

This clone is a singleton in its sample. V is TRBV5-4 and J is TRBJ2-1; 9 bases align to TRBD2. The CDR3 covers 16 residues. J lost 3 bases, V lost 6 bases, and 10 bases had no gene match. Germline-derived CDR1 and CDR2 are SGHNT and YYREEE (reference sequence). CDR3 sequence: CASTRKAGGLYNEQFF. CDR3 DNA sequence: TGTGCCAGCACCAGAAAAGCGGGAGGCCTCTACAATGAGCAGTTCTTC.

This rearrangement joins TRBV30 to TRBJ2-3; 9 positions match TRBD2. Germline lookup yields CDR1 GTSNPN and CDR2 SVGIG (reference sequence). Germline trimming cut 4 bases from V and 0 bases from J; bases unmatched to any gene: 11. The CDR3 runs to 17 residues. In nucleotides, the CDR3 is TGTGCCTGGATATCAGCGGGAGGCCCCCCAAGCACAGATACGCAGTATTTT. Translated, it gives CAWISAGGPPSTDTQYF. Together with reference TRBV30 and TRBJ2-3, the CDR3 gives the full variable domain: SQTIHQWPATLVQPVGSPLSLECTVEGTSNPNLYWYRQAAGRGLQLLFYSVGIGQISSEVPQNLSASRPQDRQFILSSKKLLLSDSGFYLCAWISAGGPPSTDTQYFGPGTRLTVL.

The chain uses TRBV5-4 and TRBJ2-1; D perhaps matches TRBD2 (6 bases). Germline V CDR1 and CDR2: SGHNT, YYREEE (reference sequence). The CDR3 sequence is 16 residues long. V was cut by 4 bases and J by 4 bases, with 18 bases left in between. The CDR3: CASSPRDSNPYNEQFF. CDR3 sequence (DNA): TGTGCCAGCAGCCCGAGGGACTCCAACCCGTACAATGAGCAGTTCTTC.

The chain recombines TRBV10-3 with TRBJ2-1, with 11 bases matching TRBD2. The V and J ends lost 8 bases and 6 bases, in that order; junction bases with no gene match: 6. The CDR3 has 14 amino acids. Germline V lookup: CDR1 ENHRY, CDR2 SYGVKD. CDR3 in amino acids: CAIRVLAGVNEQFF. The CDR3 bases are TGTGCCATCCGGGTACTAGCGGGAGTCAATGAGCAGTTCTTC.

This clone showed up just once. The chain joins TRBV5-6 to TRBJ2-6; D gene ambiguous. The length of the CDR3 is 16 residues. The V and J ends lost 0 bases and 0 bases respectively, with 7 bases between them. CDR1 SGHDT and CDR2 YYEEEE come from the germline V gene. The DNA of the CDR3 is TGTGCCAGCAGCTTGGGTCCCGGCTCTGGGGCCAACGTCCTGACTTTC. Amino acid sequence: CASSLGPGSGANVLTF.

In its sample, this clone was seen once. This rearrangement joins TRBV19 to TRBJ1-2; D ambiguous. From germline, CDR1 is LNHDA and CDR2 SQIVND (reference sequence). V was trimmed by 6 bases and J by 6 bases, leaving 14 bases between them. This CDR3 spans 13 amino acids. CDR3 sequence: CASSPPGSHGYTF. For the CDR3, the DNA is TGTGCCAGTAGCCCTCCGGGAAGTCATGGCTACACCTTC. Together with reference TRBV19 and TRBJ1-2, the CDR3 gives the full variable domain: DGGITQSPKYLFRKEGQNVTLSCEQNLNHDAMYWYRQDPGQGLRLIYYSQIVNDFQKGDIAEGYSVSREKKESFPLTVTSAQKNPTAFYLCASSPPGSHGYTFGSGTRLTVV.

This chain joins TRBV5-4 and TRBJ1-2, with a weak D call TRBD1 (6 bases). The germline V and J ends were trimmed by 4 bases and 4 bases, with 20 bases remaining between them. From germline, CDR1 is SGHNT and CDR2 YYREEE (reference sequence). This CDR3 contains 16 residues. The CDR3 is CASSALSGRGFYGYTF. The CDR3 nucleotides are TGTGCCAGCAGCGCACTCTCGGGCAGGGGATTCTATGGCTACACCTTC.

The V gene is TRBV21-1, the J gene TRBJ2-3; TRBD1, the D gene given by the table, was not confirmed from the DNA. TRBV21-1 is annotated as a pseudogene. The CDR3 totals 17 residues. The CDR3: CASSPEGDPLLTDTQYF. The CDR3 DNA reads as TGTGCCAGCAGCCCAGAGGGGGACCCTCTACTCACAGATACGCAGTATTTT.